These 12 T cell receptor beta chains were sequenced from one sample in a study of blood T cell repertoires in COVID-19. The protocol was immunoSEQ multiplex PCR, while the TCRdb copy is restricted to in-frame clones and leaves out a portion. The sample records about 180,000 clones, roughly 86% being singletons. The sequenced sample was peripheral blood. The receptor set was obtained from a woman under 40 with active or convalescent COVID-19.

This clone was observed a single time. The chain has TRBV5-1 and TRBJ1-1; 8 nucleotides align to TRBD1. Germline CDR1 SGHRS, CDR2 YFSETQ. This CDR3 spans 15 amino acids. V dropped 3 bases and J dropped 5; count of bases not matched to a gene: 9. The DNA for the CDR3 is TGCGCCAGCAGCTATCAGACAGGGGAGAATACTGAAGCTTTCTTT. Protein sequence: CASSYQTGENTEAFF.

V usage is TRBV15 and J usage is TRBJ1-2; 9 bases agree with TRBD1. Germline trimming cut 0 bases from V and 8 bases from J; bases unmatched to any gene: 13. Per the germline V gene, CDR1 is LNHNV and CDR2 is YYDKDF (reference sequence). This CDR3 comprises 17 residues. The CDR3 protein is CATSRDLGTGTYQGYTF. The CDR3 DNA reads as TGTGCCACCAGCAGAGATCTTGGGACAGGGACCTACCAGGGCTACACCTTC. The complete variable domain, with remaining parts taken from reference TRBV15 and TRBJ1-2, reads DAMVIQNPRYQVTQFGKPVTLSCSQTLNHNVMYWYQQKSSQAPKLLFHYYDKDFNNEADTPDNFQSRRPNTSFCFLDIRSPGLGDTAMYLCATSRDLGTGTYQGYTFGSGTRLTVV.

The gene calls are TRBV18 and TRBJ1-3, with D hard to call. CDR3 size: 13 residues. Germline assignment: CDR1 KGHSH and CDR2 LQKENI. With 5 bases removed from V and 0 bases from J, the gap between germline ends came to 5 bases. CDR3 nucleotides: TGTGCCAGCTCAGAGAGCTCTGGAAACACCATATATTTT. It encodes CASSESSGNTIYF.

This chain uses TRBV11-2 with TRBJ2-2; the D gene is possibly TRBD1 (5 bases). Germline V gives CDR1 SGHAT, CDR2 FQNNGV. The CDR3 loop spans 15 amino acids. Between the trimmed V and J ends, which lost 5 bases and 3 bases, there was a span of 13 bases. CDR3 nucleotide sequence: TGTGCCAGCAGCCGGCCTGGACATTACACCGGGGAGCTGTTTTTT. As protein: CASSRPGHYTGELFF.

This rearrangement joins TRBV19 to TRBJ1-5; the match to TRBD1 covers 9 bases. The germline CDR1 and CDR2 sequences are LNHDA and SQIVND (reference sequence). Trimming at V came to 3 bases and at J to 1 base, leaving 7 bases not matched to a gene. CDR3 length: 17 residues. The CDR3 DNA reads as TGTGCCAGTAGTATTGGGGGACAGGGTAAAAGCAATCAGCCCCAGCATTTT. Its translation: CASSIGGQGKSNQPQHF.

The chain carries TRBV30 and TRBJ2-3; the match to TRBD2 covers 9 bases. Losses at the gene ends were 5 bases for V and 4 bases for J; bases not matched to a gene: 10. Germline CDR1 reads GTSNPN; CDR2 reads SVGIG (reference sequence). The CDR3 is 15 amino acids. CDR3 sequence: CAWRGPSGESDTQYF. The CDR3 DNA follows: TGTGCCTGGCGAGGCCCTAGCGGGGAGTCAGATACGCAGTATTTT.

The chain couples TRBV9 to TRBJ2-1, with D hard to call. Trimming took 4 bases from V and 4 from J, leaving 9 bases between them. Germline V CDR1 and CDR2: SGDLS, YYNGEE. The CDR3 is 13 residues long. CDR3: CASSHLTYNEQFF. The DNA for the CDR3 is TGTGCCAGCAGCCACCTTACTTACAATGAGCAGTTCTTC.

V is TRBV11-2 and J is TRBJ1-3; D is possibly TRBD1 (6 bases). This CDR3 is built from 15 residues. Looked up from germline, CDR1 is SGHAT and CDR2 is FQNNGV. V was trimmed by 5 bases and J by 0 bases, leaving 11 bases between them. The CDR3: CASSTTGSSGNTIYF. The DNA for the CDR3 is TGTGCCAGCAGCACCACAGGGAGCTCTGGAAACACCATATATTTT.

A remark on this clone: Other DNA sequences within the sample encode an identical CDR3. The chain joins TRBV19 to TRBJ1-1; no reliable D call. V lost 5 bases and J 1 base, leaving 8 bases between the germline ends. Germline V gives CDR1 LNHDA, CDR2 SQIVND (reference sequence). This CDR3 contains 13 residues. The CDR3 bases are TGTGCCAGTAGTTTGAGCGAGAACACTGAAGCTTTCTTT. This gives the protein CASSLSENTEAFF.

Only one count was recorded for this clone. CDR3 protein: CASSNLAGMGGTEAFF. The CDR3 DNA sequence: TGTGCCAGTAGTAACCTCGCGGGGATGGGGGGCACTGAAGCTTTCTTT. The chain couples TRBV19 to TRBJ1-1; D perhaps matches TRBD1 (5 bases). CDR1 and CDR2 (germline): LNHDA, SQIVND (reference sequence). Trimming took off 4 bases at V and 4 bases at J, with 19 bases between the two ends. This CDR3 has 16 residues.

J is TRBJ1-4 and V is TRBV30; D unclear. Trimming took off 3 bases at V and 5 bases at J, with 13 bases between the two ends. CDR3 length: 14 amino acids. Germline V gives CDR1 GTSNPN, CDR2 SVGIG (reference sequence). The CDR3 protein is CAWSWWQRNEKLFF. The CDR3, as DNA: TGTGCCTGGAGCTGGTGGCAGCGCAATGAAAAACTGTTTTTT.

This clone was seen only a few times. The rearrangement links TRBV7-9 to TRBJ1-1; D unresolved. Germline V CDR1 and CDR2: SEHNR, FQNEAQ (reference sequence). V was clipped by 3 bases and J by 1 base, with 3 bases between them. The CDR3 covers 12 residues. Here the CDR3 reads CASSFGNTEAFF. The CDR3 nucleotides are TGTGCCAGCAGCTTCGGGAACACTGAAGCTTTCTTT.